This TCR beta chain came from a study of CD8 T cells in ankylosing spondylitis. Points from the study as a whole: Within ankylosing spondylitis blood, a TCR beta motif made up of fewer than ten highly homologous variants appeared to be characteristic. The authors reported significant enrichment of disease-linked clones in matched ankylosing spondylitis synovial fluid.

This clonotype was counted ten times or more. Its antigen remains unidentified. Germline CDR1 is SGDLS and CDR2 is YYNGEE. Germline trimming cut 5 bases from V and 3 bases from J; bases unmatched to any gene: 7. This CDR3 region has 14 residues. TCR beta libraries were made by quantitative 5'-RACE with molecular barcodes. TCRdb called the 5' RACE reads again in MiXCR, with one record for every CDR3 protein. The sample lists approximately 45,000 distinct CDR3 sequences; under 4.5% were seen once. The TCR originated in a female donor with ankylosing spondylitis or in good health (not recorded which). The sample comprised blood, either unsorted or a sorted T cell fraction (not recorded which). J is TRBJ1-2 and V is TRBV9; 7 bases fit TRBD1. The CDR3 loop is CASRTNQGDYGYTF. The CDR3 bases are TGTGCCAGCAGAACAAACCAGGGGGACTATGGCTACACCTTC. The full variable domain, in which reference TRBV9 and TRBJ1-2 provide the parts outside the CDR3, is DSGVTQTPKHLITATGQRVTLRCSPRSGDLSVYWYQQSLDQGLQFLIQYYNGEERAKGNILERFSAQQFPDLHSELNLSSLELGDSALYFCASRTNQGDYGYTFGSGTRLTVV.